What follows are 12 T cell receptor beta chains derived from one specimen sequenced in a study of blood T cell repertoires in COVID-19. Clones were read by immunoSEQ multiplex PCR, and TCRdb kept only the in-frame ones, dropping some. The sample lists roughly 60,000 clones, roughly four fifths occurring once. Source material: peripheral blood. These receptors came from an older man with COVID-19, enrolled during active disease.

This chain links TRBV18 with TRBJ1-1, with TRBD1 matching over 7 bases. CDR1 is KGHSH and CDR2 is LQKENI in the germline V gene. There are 13 residues in the CDR3. After removal of 4 bases from V and 9 bases from J, the junction contained 8 bases not matched to a gene. This chain's CDR3 is CASSLREQGKAFF. DNA for the CDR3: TGTGCCAGCTCACTTCGGGAACAGGGGAAAGCTTTCTTT.

The chain is built from TRBV5-1 and TRBJ2-7, with a possible D match to TRBD1 (6 bases). The germline V and J ends were trimmed by 3 bases and 5 bases, with 9 bases remaining between them. CDR3 length: 12 residues. CDR1 and CDR2 (germline): SGHRS, YFSETQ. CDR3 sequence (DNA): TGCGCCAGCAGCTCAACAGGGAACGAGCAGTACTTC. Encoded protein: CASSSTGNEQYF.

The J gene is TRBJ1-5, the V gene TRBV10-3; tentative D call: TRBD1 (6 bases). Per the germline V gene, CDR1 is ENHRY and CDR2 is SYGVKD. Trimming cost V 3 bases and J 6 bases, with 12 bases left between them. The length of the CDR3 is 14 residues. Here the CDR3 reads CAISDDGGGQPQHF. The DNA of the CDR3 is TGTGCCATCAGTGATGATGGGGGCGGTCAGCCCCAGCATTTT.

This chain connects TRBV7-2 to TRBJ2-1; D unresolved. V dropped 2 bases and J dropped 9 bases, with 11 bases sitting between them. Per germline, CDR1 SGHTA and CDR2 FQGNSA. This CDR3 comprises 13 residues. Here the CDR3 reads CASSLHPASEQFF. The CDR3 DNA sequence: TGTGCCAGCAGCTTACACCCGGCTAGTGAGCAGTTCTTC.

The CDR3 bases are TGCGCCAGCAGCCGGGCGACCGGGACAGATAATTCACCCCTCCACTTT. Amino acids: CASSRATGTDNSPLHF. The chain couples TRBV4-3 to TRBJ1-6, with TRBD1 identical over 7 bases. There are 16 residues in the CDR3. Unmatched junction bases numbered 8, after V lost 4 bases and J lost 5 bases. CDR1 is LGHNA and CDR2 is YSLEER in the germline V gene.

The chain couples TRBV10-1 to TRBJ2-3; TRBD2 agrees at 9 bases. CDR3 length equals 16 residues. The V segment lost 6 bases and the J segment 2 bases; nucleotides outside the gene matches: 9. CDR1 is WNHNN and CDR2 is SYGVQD in the germline V gene (reference sequence). CDR3 in amino acids: CASSPGASGDTDTQYF. CDR3 nucleotide sequence: TGCGCCAGCAGCCCTGGGGCTAGCGGGGACACAGATACGCAGTATTTT.

This clone was found a few times. The V gene is TRBV28, the J gene TRBJ1-5; 7 bases match TRBD1. The CDR3 contains 15 residues. The germline gives CDR1 MDHEN, CDR2 SYDVKM. J lost 7 bases, V lost 5 bases, and 11 bases had no gene match. The CDR3 loop is CASSVSDRERQPQHF. CDR3 bases: TGTGCCAGCAGTGTCTCCGACAGGGAGAGACAGCCCCAGCATTTT.

The chain couples TRBV5-5 to TRBJ1-2; 7 bases line up with TRBD1. CDR1 SGHKS and CDR2 YYEKEE come from the germline V gene (reference sequence). V shed 1 base and J 7 bases; nucleotides not matched to a gene: 7. There are 14 residues in the CDR3. CDR3 protein: CASSLPQGRPGYTF. The CDR3, as DNA: TGTGCCAGCAGCTTGCCACAGGGGAGACCTGGCTACACCTTC. Looking up the rest from reference TRBV5-5 and TRBJ1-2 gives the full variable domain: DAGVTQSPTHLIKTRGQQVTLRCSPISGHKSVSWYQQVLGQGPQFIFQYYEKEERGRGNFPDRFSARQFPNYSSELNVNALLLGDSALYLCASSLPQGRPGYTFGSGTRLTVV.

The chain links TRBV19 to TRBJ2-3; TRBD2 is a possible D gene (5 bases). V lost 8 bases to trimming and J lost 2 bases, with 11 bases between them. This CDR3 is 13 amino acids long. CDR1 is LNHDA and CDR2 is SQIVND in the germline V gene (reference sequence). CDR3 residues: CASLETNTDTQYF. The DNA for the CDR3 is TGTGCCAGTCTCGAGACTAACACAGATACGCAGTATTTT.

The genes are TRBV7-2 and TRBJ2-2; no reliable D call. The CDR3 contains 15 residues. Germline V gene data show CDR1 as SGHTA and CDR2 as FQGNSA. The germline V and J ends were trimmed by 5 bases and 1 base, with 11 bases remaining between them. Written as DNA, the CDR3 is TGTGCCAGCAGCCCCGTCGCAGGGAACACCGGGGAGCTGTTTTTT. Residues: CASSPVAGNTGELFF.

The CDR3: CASSQGGTASSYNEQFF. The CDR3 coding sequence is TGCGCCAGCAGCCAAGGGGGGACAGCTAGCTCCTACAATGAGCAGTTCTTC. The V gene is TRBV4-3, the J gene TRBJ2-1; 7 bases map to TRBD1. The CDR3 sequence is 17 residues long. Unmatched junction bases numbered 6, after V lost 1 base and J lost 0 bases. Germline-derived CDR1 and CDR2 are LGHNA and YSLEER.

The chain uses TRBV28 and TRBJ1-1; TRBD1 aligns across 8 bases. Germline V gene data show CDR1 as MDHEN and CDR2 as SYDVKM. Germline trimming cut 10 bases from V and 2 bases from J; bases unmatched to any gene: 15. The CDR3 is 16 amino acids. CDR3 sequence reads: CATTPLTGAGNTEAFF. In nucleotides, the CDR3 is TGTGCCACCACCCCCCTGACAGGGGCTGGTAACACTGAAGCTTTCTTT.